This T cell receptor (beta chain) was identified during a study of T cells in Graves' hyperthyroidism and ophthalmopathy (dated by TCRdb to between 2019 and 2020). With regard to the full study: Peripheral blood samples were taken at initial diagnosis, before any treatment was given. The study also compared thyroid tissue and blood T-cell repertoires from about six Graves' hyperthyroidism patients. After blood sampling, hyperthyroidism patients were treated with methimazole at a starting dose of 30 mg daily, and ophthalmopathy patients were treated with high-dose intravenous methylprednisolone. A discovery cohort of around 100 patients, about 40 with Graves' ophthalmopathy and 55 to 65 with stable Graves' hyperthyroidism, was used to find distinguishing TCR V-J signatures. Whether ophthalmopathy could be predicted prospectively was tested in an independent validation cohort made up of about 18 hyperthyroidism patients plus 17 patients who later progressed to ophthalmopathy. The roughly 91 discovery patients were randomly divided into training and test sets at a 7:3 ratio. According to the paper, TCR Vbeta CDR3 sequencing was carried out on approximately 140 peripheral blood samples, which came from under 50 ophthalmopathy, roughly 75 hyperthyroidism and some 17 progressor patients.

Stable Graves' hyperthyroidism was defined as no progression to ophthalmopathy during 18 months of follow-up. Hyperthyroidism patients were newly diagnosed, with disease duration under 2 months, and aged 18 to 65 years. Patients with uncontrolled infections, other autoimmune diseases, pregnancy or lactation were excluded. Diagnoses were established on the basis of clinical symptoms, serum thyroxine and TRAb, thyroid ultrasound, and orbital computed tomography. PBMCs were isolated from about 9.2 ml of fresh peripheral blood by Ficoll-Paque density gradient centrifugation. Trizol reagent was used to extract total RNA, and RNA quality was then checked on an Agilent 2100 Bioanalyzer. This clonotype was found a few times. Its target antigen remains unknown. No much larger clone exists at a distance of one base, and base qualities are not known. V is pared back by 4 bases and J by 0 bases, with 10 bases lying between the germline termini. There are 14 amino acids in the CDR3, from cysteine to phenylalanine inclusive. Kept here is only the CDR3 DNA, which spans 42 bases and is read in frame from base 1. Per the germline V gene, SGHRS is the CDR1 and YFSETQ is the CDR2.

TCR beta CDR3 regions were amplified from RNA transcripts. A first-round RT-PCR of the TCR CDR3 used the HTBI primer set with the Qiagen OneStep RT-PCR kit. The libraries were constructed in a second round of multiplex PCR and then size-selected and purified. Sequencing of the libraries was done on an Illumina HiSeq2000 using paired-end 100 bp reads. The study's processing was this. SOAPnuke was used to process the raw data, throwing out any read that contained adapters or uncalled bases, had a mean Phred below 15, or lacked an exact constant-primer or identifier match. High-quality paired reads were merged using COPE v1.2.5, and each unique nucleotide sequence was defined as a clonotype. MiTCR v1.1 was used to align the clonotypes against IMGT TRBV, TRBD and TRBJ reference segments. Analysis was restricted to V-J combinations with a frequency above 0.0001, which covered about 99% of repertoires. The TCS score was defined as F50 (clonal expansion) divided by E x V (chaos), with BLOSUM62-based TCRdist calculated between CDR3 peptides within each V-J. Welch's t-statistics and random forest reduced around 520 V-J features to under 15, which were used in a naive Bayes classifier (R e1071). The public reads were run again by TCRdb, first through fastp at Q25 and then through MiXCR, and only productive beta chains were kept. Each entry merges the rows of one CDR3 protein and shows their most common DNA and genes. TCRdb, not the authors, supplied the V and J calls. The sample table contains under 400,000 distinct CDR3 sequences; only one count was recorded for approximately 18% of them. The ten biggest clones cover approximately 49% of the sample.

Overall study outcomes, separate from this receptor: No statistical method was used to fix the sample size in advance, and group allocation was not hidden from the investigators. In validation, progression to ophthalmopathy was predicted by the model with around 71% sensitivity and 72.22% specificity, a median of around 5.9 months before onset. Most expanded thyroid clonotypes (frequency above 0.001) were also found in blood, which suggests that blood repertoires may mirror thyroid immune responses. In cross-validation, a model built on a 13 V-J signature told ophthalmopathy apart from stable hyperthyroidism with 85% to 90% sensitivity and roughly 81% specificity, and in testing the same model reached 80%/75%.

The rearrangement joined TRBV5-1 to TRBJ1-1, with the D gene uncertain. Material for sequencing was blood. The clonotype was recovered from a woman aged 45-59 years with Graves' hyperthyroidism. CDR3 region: CASSPLSLNTEAFF. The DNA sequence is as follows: TGCGCCAGCAGCCCCCTTAGCTTGAACACTGAAGCTTTCTTT.